Below are 20 T cell receptor beta chains sequenced from a single sample in a study of T cell clonotyping in hematopoietic cell transplantation. Some clones are missing from TCRdb's copy, which holds only in-frame ones; the method was immunoSEQ multiplex PCR. In the table there are some 13,000 clones, roughly 90% of which are singletons. Sequencing was performed on peripheral blood mononuclear cells. Receptor source: a young man in good health. Some clones in this sample may be carry-over from other donors' samples.

This chain's CDR3 is CASSHGFPGQSPLHF. CDR3 nucleotide sequence: TGCGCCAGCAGCCATGGGTTCCCTGGGCAGTCACCCCTCCACTTT. This chain uses TRBV4-1 with TRBJ1-6; D unclear. V lost 3 bases and J lost 10, with 16 bases in between. The CDR3 contains 15 residues. Looked up from germline, CDR1 is MGHRA and CDR2 is YSYEKL.

This clone was recorded only once. This sequence joins TRBV25-1 and TRBJ2-2, with 8 bases identical to TRBD1. The J segment lost 3 bases and the V segment lost 3 bases, leaving 0 bases of the junction unmatched. The V gene's germline CDR1 is MGHDK and CDR2 SYGVNS. The CDR3 contains 14 residues. CDR3: CASSEDRDTGELFF. DNA of the CDR3: TGTGCCAGCAGTGAGGACAGGGACACCGGGGAGCTGTTTTTT.

The chain employs TRBV29-1 and TRBJ1-1, with a possible D match to TRBD1 (6 bases). V lost 6 bases, J lost 3 bases, and 17 bases lay in between. This CDR3 contains 14 residues. CDR1 SQVTM and CDR2 ANQGSEA come from the germline V gene. CDR3 DNA: TGCAGCGTAAACGTCAGGGGATGGGACACTGAAGCTTTCTTT. This translates into CSVNVRGWDTEAFF.

The chain combines TRBV29-1 with TRBJ2-3; no reliable D call. This CDR3 region has 13 residues. The germline V and J ends were trimmed by 2 bases and 4 bases, with 10 bases remaining between them. CDR1 SQVTM and CDR2 ANQGSEA come from the germline V gene. For the CDR3, the DNA is TGCAGCGTTGAATCCAGTGTTTCAGATACGCAGTATTTT. As protein: CSVESSVSDTQYF.

This clone occurred a few times. This chain uses TRBV27 with TRBJ2-7, with a weak D call TRBD2 (6 bases). CDR3 length: 14 residues. V was cut by 2 bases and J by 4 bases, with 12 bases left in between. In germline, CDR1 is MNHEY, CDR2 SMNVEV (reference sequence). The CDR3 loop reads CASSLTRDWYEQYF. CDR3 coding DNA: TGTGCCAGCAGTTTAACCCGGGACTGGTACGAGCAGTACTTC.

The CDR3 protein is CASSLWGGSYEQFF. The CDR3 bases are TGCGCCAGCAGCCTGTGGGGGGGGTCATATGAGCAGTTCTTC. J is TRBJ2-1 and V is TRBV4-1; 7 bases line up with TRBD2. This CDR3 is built from 14 residues. V shed 4 bases, J shed 8 bases, and the junction held 8 bases outside the gene matches. Germline loops: CDR1 MGHRA, CDR2 YSYEKL.

The rearrangement links TRBV2 to TRBJ2-3; 10 bases agree with TRBD2. Germline V lookup: CDR1 SNHLY, CDR2 FYNNEI. There are 15 residues in the CDR3. J gave up 2 bases and V 5 bases, and 4 bases lay outside the gene matches. The CDR3 spells CASSLLAGNTDTQYF. Written as DNA, the CDR3 is TGTGCCAGCAGTTTACTAGCGGGGAACACAGATACGCAGTATTTT. Full variable domain (outside the CDR3, taken from reference TRBV2 and TRBJ2-3): EPEVTQTPSHQVTQMGQEVILRCVPISNHLYFYWYRQILGQKVEFLVSFYNNEISEKSEIFDDQFSVERPDGSNFTLKIRSTKLEDSAMYFCASSLLAGNTDTQYFGPGTRLTVL.

This clone was detected a few times. The chain employs TRBV2 and TRBJ2-7; TRBD1 aligns across 7 bases. Germline V lookup: CDR1 SNHLY, CDR2 FYNNEI. The CDR3 sequence is 14 residues long. Trimming cost V 6 bases and J 0 bases; bases outside gene matches: 5. The CDR3 reads CASRGTANSYEQYF. DNA for the CDR3: TGTGCCAGCAGAGGGACAGCGAACTCCTACGAGCAGTACTTC.

Here the CDR3 reads CASSQSLGQGNYEQYF. The CDR3 DNA is TGTGCCAGCAGCCAATCGTTGGGACAGGGGAACTACGAGCAGTACTTC. The chain combines TRBV4-2 with TRBJ2-7; 10 bases are shared with TRBD1. The CDR3 extends over 16 amino acids. J lost 3 bases, V lost 2 bases, and 7 bases had no gene match. Germline-derived CDR1 and CDR2 are LGHNA and YNFKEQ.

The genes are TRBV25-1 and TRBJ1-1; D gene unclear. This CDR3 is built from 15 residues. Trimming took off 0 bases at V and 5 bases at J, with 13 bases between the two ends. The germline V gene encodes CDR1 MGHDK and CDR2 SYGVNS. CDR3 coding DNA: TGTGCCAGCAGTGAATATGAGGCGCGAGGGACTGAAGCTTTCTTT. Amino acid sequence: CASSEYEARGTEAFF.

The chain joins TRBV6-5 to TRBJ1-2; 9 nucleotides agree with TRBD1. The CDR3 is made up of 14 amino acids. Germline assignment: CDR1 MNHEY and CDR2 SVGAGI. The V and J ends lost 6 bases and 6 bases, in that order; junction bases with no gene match: 8. The CDR3: CASRLGQGLDGYTF. The CDR3, as DNA: TGTGCCAGCAGACTCGGACAGGGGCTGGATGGCTACACCTTC.

This chain joins TRBV5-1 and TRBJ2-1, with D possibly matching TRBD2 (6 bases). With 4 bases removed from V and 4 bases from J, the gap between germline ends came to 9 bases. The CDR3 sequence is 13 residues long. Germline lookup yields CDR1 SGHRS and CDR2 YFSETQ. The CDR3 loop is CASSGSGYNEQFF. DNA for the CDR3: TGCGCCAGCAGCGGGAGCGGGTACAATGAGCAGTTCTTC.

The gene calls are TRBV5-8 and TRBJ1-2; D is unresolved. This CDR3 is built from 15 residues. Looked up from germline, CDR1 is SGHTS and CDR2 is YDEGEE. The germline V and J ends were trimmed by 0 bases and 2 bases, with 11 bases remaining between them. CDR3 sequence (DNA): TGTGCCAGCAGCTTGGGGCCTTACAACAACTATGGCTACACCTTC. It codes for CASSLGPYNNYGYTF.

The chain has TRBV27 and TRBJ1-2; 10 bases line up with TRBD1. J was trimmed by 8 bases and V by 5 bases; bases with no gene match: 8. The CDR3 has 14 amino acids. Germline lookup yields CDR1 MNHEY and CDR2 SMNVEV (reference sequence). The CDR3 spells CASSPTGGGEGYTF. CDR3 coding DNA: TGTGCCAGCAGTCCGACAGGGGGCGGGGAAGGCTACACCTTC.

This rearrangement joins TRBV6-1 to TRBJ1-1; D perhaps matches TRBD1 (5 bases). CDR3 size: 14 residues. V was cut by 2 bases and J by 1 base, with 8 bases left in between. Germline V CDR1 and CDR2: MNHNS, SASEGT. As DNA, the CDR3 is TGTGCCAGCAGTGAAAGGGGCGAGAACACTGAAGCTTTCTTT. Translation gives CASSERGENTEAFF.

The gene calls are TRBV5-6 and TRBJ2-3; a weak D match, TRBD1 (6 bases). The CDR3 consists of 13 residues. V was pared by 4 bases and J by 6 bases, with 12 bases between. Germline V gene lookup returns CDR1 SGHDT and CDR2 YYEEEE. This CDR3 reads CASSGQIGDTQYF. CDR3 DNA: TGTGCCAGCAGCGGACAGATAGGGGATACGCAGTATTTT.

The chain combines TRBV5-6 with TRBJ1-1; perhaps TRBD1 as D (6 bases). From germline, CDR1 is SGHDT and CDR2 YYEEEE. This CDR3 has 14 amino acids. V lost 2 bases and J 5 bases, leaving 13 bases between the germline ends. CDR3 nucleotides: TGTGCCAGCAGCTTAACTACAGGGTGGACTGAAGCTTTCTTT. Translation: CASSLTTGWTEAFF.

The gene calls are TRBV30 and TRBJ1-2; D not resolved. The CDR3 has 11 amino acids. The germline V and J ends were trimmed by 4 bases and 2 bases, with 5 bases remaining between them. Germline-derived CDR1 and CDR2 are GTSNPN and SVGIG (reference sequence). CDR3 residues: CAWIWNYGYTF. CDR3 coding DNA: TGTGCCTGGATCTGGAACTATGGCTACACCTTC.

In DNA form, the CDR3 reads TGTGCCAGCAGCCAGGAAACAGGGGCTTCTGGAAACACCATATATTTT. Amino acids: CASSQETGASGNTIYF. The chain recombines TRBV4-2 with TRBJ1-3, with TRBD1 matching 7 bases. The CDR3 extends over 16 amino acids. Germline V gene sequence: CDR1 LGHNA, CDR2 YNFKEQ. Germline trimming cut 3 bases from V and 1 base from J; bases unmatched to any gene: 6.

The chain carries TRBV6-5 and TRBJ1-2, with 7 bases identical to TRBD1. J gave up 0 bases and V 1 base, and 5 bases lay outside the gene matches. Per the germline V gene, CDR1 is MNHEY and CDR2 is SVGAGI. The CDR3 is made up of 16 amino acids. The CDR3 is CASSYLGQRANYGYTF. DNA for the CDR3: TGTGCCAGCAGTTACTTGGGACAGAGAGCTAACTATGGCTACACCTTC.